This T cell receptor (beta chain) came from a study of T cells after yellow fever vaccination. V trimming: 3 bases; J trimming: 12 bases; junction bases outside the gene matches: 8. CDR3 length: 13 residues. The germline V gene has CDR1 MDHEN and CDR2 SYDVKM. This clonotype was seen ten or more times. They built TCR cDNA with 5'RACE template switching, a step that put in a universal primer site and UMIs. MiXCR was run by TCRdb on the 5' RACE reads, yielding one entry per CDR3 protein. The repertoire consists of over 100,000 distinct CDR3 sequences, with roughly 8.9% occurring once and the leading ten covering about 25%.

Sequences were derived from CD8+ T cells sorted from PBMCs, sampled 45 days after the yellow fever booster vaccination. V gene TRBV28 combines with J gene TRBJ2-1; TRBD2 matches 7 bases. This TCR derives from a man aged 30 to 39 who received the YFV17D yellow fever vaccine. The DNA for the CDR3 is TGTGCCAGCAGTTTTTGGCTACCGGGAGGGCAGTTCTTC. This translates into CASSFWLPGGQFF.